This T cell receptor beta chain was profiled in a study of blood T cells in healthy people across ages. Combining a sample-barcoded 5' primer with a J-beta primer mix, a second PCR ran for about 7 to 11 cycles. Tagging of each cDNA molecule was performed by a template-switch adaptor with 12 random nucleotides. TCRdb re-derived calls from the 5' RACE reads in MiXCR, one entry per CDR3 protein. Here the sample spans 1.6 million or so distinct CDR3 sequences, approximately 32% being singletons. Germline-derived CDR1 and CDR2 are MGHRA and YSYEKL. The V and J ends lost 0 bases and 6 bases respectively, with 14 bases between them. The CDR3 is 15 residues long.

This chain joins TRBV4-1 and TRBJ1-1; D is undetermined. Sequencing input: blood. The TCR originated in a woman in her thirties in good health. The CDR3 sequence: CASSQESGVGAEAFF. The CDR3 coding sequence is TGCGCCAGCAGCCAAGAGAGTGGGGTCGGGGCTGAAGCTTTCTTT.